The clone carrying this T cell receptor beta chain was observed a handful of times. Its antigen is still unknown. The study reverse transcribed the entire isolated RNA, so it sequenced expressed TCRB transcripts. Here immunoSEQ multiplex PCR was the method, and the copy in TCRdb shows in-frame clones only, minus some. The profile covers about 140,000 clones, with roughly 9.7% appearing a single time and about 0.6% taken by the ten largest. The data belong to a study of beta chain features in type 1 diabetes. Whole-study context: 107,917,701 sorted cells were examined across all samples. Study results and limitations: Whether HLA type influences TCRB rearrangement remained unresolved here.

The germline CDR1 and CDR2 sequences are SGHTA and FQGNSA. V lost 5 bases to trimming and J lost 2 bases; unmatched junction nucleotides: 7. The CDR3 contains 15 residues. A sort by CD45RO/CCR7/CD25/CD127/CD95/CD27 yielded CD4+ naive, central memory, regulatory and stem cell-like memory cells. The source of this sequence is a woman between 40 and 50 years old in good health. Specimen: central memory CD4+ T cells from blood. The rearrangement uses TRBV7-2 and TRBJ2-5, with 8 bases aligning to TRBD2. The CDR3 bases are TGTGCCAGCAGCCCCGGGGGGGCCAGACAAGAGACCCAGTACTTC. This codes for CASSPGGARQETQYF.